This passage covers 24 T cell receptor beta chains from one sample sequenced in a study of Graves' ophthalmopathy and Graves' hyperthyroidism. The sequenced template was RNA, covering the TCR beta CDR3 region. RT-PCR was first run with HTBI primers, then multiplex PCR in a second round. In TCRdb, the multiplex PCR reads were re-called with MiXCR into one record per CDR3 protein. The sample has more than 1,000,000 distinct CDR3 sequences, about 35% seen once. Sequencing input: peripheral blood or thyroid tissue (not recorded which). The receptors here all came from an adult man with Graves' hyperthyroidism.

This clonotype was seen repeatedly, ten times or more. This chain joins TRBV7-8 and TRBJ2-7; 7 positions agree with TRBD2. The ends lost 3 bases at V and 2 bases at J; junction bases unmatched: 7. The CDR3 consists of 15 residues. Germline V gene sequence: CDR1 SGHVS, CDR2 FQNEAQ. DNA of the CDR3: TGTGCCAGCAGCTTTCGGGCAGGGAGGGCCTACGAGCAGTACTTC. It yields the protein CASSFRAGRAYEQYF.

At least ten counts were recorded for this clonotype. The chain recombines TRBV7-3 with TRBJ1-5; D is undetermined. CDR1 and CDR2 from the germline V gene are SGHTA and FQGTGA. V lost 0 bases, J lost 4 bases, and 4 bases lay in between. The CDR3 covers 13 residues. DNA of the CDR3: TGTGCCAGCAGCTTAACGTTAAATCAGCCCCAGCATTTT. Residues: CASSLTLNQPQHF. Using reference TRBV7-3 and TRBJ1-5 for the parts outside the CDR3, the full variable domain is GAGVSQTPSNKVTEKGKYVELRCDPISGHTALYWYRQSLGQGPEFLIYFQGTGAADDSGLPNDRFFAVRPEGSVSTLKIQRTERGDSAVYLCASSLTLNQPQHFGDGTRLSIL.

This rearrangement joins TRBV20-1 to TRBJ2-7, with no clear D. The germline gives CDR1 DFQATT, CDR2 SNEGSKA (reference sequence). The CDR3 covers 19 residues. Trimming cost V 2 bases and J 2 bases, with 28 bases left between them. The CDR3 DNA reads TGCAGTGCTAGAATTACGGCAGGACCCGCATTATCTATTACCTACGAGCAGTACTTC. Translated, it gives CSARITAGPALSITYEQYF.

The chain links TRBV7-8 to TRBJ1-4, with D unclear. With 6 bases removed from V and 0 bases from J, the gap between germline ends came to 11 bases. CDR1 and CDR2 (germline): SGHVS, FQNEAQ. The CDR3 is 15 residues long. Here the CDR3 DNA reads TGTGCCAGCAGGGGAGGCGGCTCAACTAATGAAAAACTGTTTTTT. Its translation: CASRGGGSTNEKLFF.

Details on this clonotype: One end of the junction varies from germline; a read error may be responsible. The genes are TRBV6-5 and TRBJ1-1, with 7 nucleotides matching TRBD1. Germline CDR1 and CDR2: MNHEY and SVGAGI. This CDR3 has 14 residues. The CDR3 DNA reads as TGTGCCAGCAGTGGAACAGGGGTGAAGACTGAAGCTTTCTTT. Its translation: CASSGTGVKTEAFF.

This clonotype was seen many times. The J gene is TRBJ1-2, the V gene TRBV14; D perhaps matches TRBD1 (5 bases). There are 14 residues in the CDR3. V gave up 2 bases and J gave up 4 bases, with 11 bases separating them. From germline, CDR1 is SGHDN and CDR2 FVKESK. The CDR3 sequence is CASSQWGMGYGYTF. In DNA form, the CDR3 reads TGTGCCAGCAGCCAATGGGGGATGGGCTATGGCTACACCTTC.

Comments on this clonotype: This clone may be a read error of a much larger clone one base away. The gene calls are TRBV5-1 and TRBJ2-7, with D possibly matching TRBD1 (5 bases). Germline assignment: CDR1 SGHRS and CDR2 YFSETQ. The CDR3 totals 16 residues. Here the CDR3 DNA reads TGCGCCAGCAGCTTGGAACAGGCCCCTAATCTCTACGAGCAGTGCTTC. Its protein product is CASSLEQAPNLYEQCF.

This clonotype has ten or more counts. The V gene is TRBV12-3 or TRBV12-4, the J gene TRBJ1-2; D unresolved. V lost 6 bases to trimming and J lost 8 bases, with 10 bases between them. This CDR3 has 11 amino acids. This CDR3 reads CASSPYTGYTF. The CDR3 DNA reads TGTGCCAGCAGCCCCTACACCGGCTACACCTTC.

This clonotype was seen ten or more times. The genes are TRBV6-5 and TRBJ2-7, with TRBD1 matching over 7 bases. With V trimmed by 4 bases and J by 2 bases, 5 bases remained unmatched. The CDR3 loop spans 14 amino acids. From germline, CDR1 is MNHEY and CDR2 SVGAGI. In nucleotides, the CDR3 is TGTGCCAGCAGTTGGGACAGCGGAGCCTACGAGCAGTACTTC. This encodes CASSWDSGAYEQYF.

This clonotype has ten or more counts. This chain links TRBV7-2 with TRBJ2-2; tentatively, D is TRBD1 (6 bases). Germline CDR1 SGHTA, CDR2 FQGNSA. Trimming shortened V by 5 bases and J by 6 bases, and 10 bases separated the two germline ends. This CDR3 spans 13 amino acids. In DNA form, the CDR3 reads TGTGCCAGCAGCGCCAGACAGGCCGGGGAGCTGTTTTTT. Translated, it gives CASSARQAGELFF.

V gene TRBV4-3 combines with J gene TRBJ1-4; D gene uncertain. The CDR3 covers 14 residues. Trimming removed 4 bases from V and 8 bases from J, with 14 bases in between. Looked up from germline, CDR1 is LGHNA and CDR2 is YSLEER. For the CDR3, the DNA is TGCGCCAGCAGCCTTCAACGGGGATCCGAAAAACTGTTTTTT. Amino acid sequence: CASSLQRGSEKLFF.

This clonotype was counted a single time. The genes are TRBV28 and TRBJ1-1; D not certain. Trimming pared 3 bases from V and 1 base from J, leaving 9 bases between. The CDR3 totals 14 residues. In germline, CDR1 is MDHEN, CDR2 SYDVKM. CDR3 sequence (DNA): TGTGCCAGCAGTTTTCGGTCAGGGAACACTGAAGCTTTCTTT. This translates into CASSFRSGNTEAFF. Filled out from reference TRBV28 and TRBJ1-1, the complete variable domain reads DVKVTQSSRYLVKRTGEKVFLECVQDMDHENMFWYRQDPGLGLRLIYFSYDVKMKEKGDIPEGYSVSREKKERFSLILESASTNQTSMYLCASSFRSGNTEAFFGQGTRLTVV.

This clonotype was observed at least ten times. The junction and the germline gene differ at one end; a read error may be behind it. The chain links TRBV4-3 to TRBJ2-7; D unclear. The germline CDR1 and CDR2 sequences are LGHNA and YSLEER. This CDR3 spans 14 amino acids. DNA for the CDR3: TGTGCCAGCAGCCAAGAAACCGGAACCTACGAGCAGTACTTC. Translation gives CASSQETGTYEQYF.

This clonotype was found once. The genes are TRBV14 and TRBJ2-7; TRBD2 agrees at 11 bases. Per germline, CDR1 SGHDN and CDR2 FVKESK. The CDR3 runs to 13 residues. The CDR3 DNA reads TGTGCTAGCTACGGACTAGCGGGCTACGAGCAGTACTTC. Encoded protein: CASYGLAGYEQYF.

This clonotype came up many times. Lacking the conserved final phenylalanine or tryptophan, this CDR3 likely reflects a read error. The limits of the CDR3 on the DNA are not certain, so only TCRdb's listed CDR3 is given. The chain employs TRBV2 and TRBJ2-5; the table's D call of TRBD2 was not tested on the DNA. Looked up from germline, CDR1 is SNHLY and CDR2 is FYNNEI. Both ends counted, the CDR3 spans 10 residues. CDR3 sequence reads: CASSRDSVLV.

This chain uses TRBV5-1 with TRBJ2-5; TRBD2 agrees at 10 bases. Germline V gene data show CDR1 as SGHRS and CDR2 as YFSETQ. The CDR3 is 16 amino acids. J was trimmed by 5 bases and V by 0 bases; bases with no gene match: 7. The CDR3 DNA is TGCGCCAGCAGCTTGGAGGCTAGCGGGGGCAGGGAGACCCAGTACTTC. Translation: CASSLEASGGRETQYF. The full variable domain, completed using reference TRBV5-1 and TRBJ2-5, is KAGVTQTPRYLIKTRGQQVTLSCSPISGHRSVSWYQQTPGQGLQFLFEYFSETQRNKGNFPGRFSGRQFSNSRSEMNVSTLELGDSALYLCASSLEASGGRETQYFGPGTRLLVL.

Only a few counts were recorded for this clonotype. The chain has TRBV25-1 and TRBJ2-7; D unclear. Deletions cut 6 bases from V and 0 bases from J, with 12 bases between. Germline lookup yields CDR1 MGHDK and CDR2 SYGVNS. The CDR3 runs 14 residues. The CDR3, as DNA: TGTGCCAGCAGAGACGGATTACACTCCTACGAGCAGTACTTC. It specifies CASRDGLHSYEQYF.

The chain carries TRBV10-3 and TRBJ2-7, with D perhaps assigned TRBD1 or TRBD2 (5 bases each). Germline-derived CDR1 and CDR2 are ENHRY and SYGVKD. CDR3 length equals 15 residues. V was clipped by 6 bases and J by 3 bases, with 18 bases between them. CDR3 nucleotides: TGTGCCATCAGCGGGACGGGTAACTATGGCTACGAGCAGTACTTC. It translates to CAISGTGNYGYEQYF.

To note about this clonotype: A much more abundant neighbour one base away suggests this may be a read error. The chain carries TRBV6-2 or TRBV6-3 and TRBJ1-1, with unresolved D. CDR1 MNHEY and CDR2 SVGEGT come from the germline V gene. The CDR3 consists of 12 residues. The V gene lost 6 bases and the J gene lost 3 bases, with 8 bases spanning the gap. The chain's CDR3 is CASRSEYTEAFF. CDR3 sequence (DNA): TGTGCCAGCAGATCAGAATACACTGAAGCTTTCTTT.

This clonotype has only a few counts. The chain carries TRBV29-1 and TRBJ2-3, with D possibly TRBD2 on 5 matching bases. Trimming pared 8 bases from V and 4 bases from J, leaving 13 bases between. This CDR3 is built from 12 residues. Germline lookup yields CDR1 SQVTM and CDR2 ANQGSEA. This CDR3 reads CSLRLSADTQYF. CDR3 in DNA: TGCAGCCTCAGACTATCAGCAGATACGCAGTATTTT.

CDR3 region: CASSNVLPQHF. The CDR3, as DNA: TGTGCCAGCAGCAATGTACTGCCCCAGCATTTT. The chain combines TRBV7-8 with TRBJ1-5; D not certain. This CDR3 comprises 11 residues. The V gene lost 5 bases and the J gene lost 9 bases, with 8 bases spanning the gap. Germline CDR1 and CDR2: SGHVS and FQNEAQ. The full variable domain, completed using reference TRBV7-8 and TRBJ1-5, is GAGVSQSPRYKVAKRGQDVALRCDPISGHVSLFWYQQALGQGPEFLTYFQNEAQLDKSGLPSDRFFAERPEGSVSTLKIQRTQQEDSAVYLCASSNVLPQHFGDGTRLSIL.

The rearrangement joins TRBV5-1 to TRBJ2-6; D is unresolved. The CDR3 spans 17 residues. Germline-derived CDR1 and CDR2 are SGHRS and YFSETQ. Trimming cost V 2 bases and J 0 bases, with 12 bases left between them. The CDR3 DNA follows: TGCGCCAGCAGCTTAGGAGACCCCAGCTCTGGGGCCAACGTCCTGACTTTC. It is translated as CASSLGDPSSGANVLTF.

This clonotype was detected a few times. The chain employs TRBV12-3 or TRBV12-4 and TRBJ2-7, with D unresolved. The CDR3 covers 14 residues. Trimming pared 5 bases from V and 7 bases from J, leaving 18 bases between. CDR3 protein: CASSNPDTVGEQYF. The CDR3 DNA reads as TGTGCCAGCAGTAACCCCGACACGGTCGGGGAGCAGTACTTC.

The V and J genes are TRBV3-1 and TRBJ1-2; D unresolved. CDR3 length: 14 amino acids. Trimming left V 0 bases short and J 4 bases short, with 9 bases between. Germline CDR1 reads LGHDT; CDR2 reads YNNKEL (reference sequence). The CDR3 DNA is TGTGCCAGCAGCCAAGATTCTTCAGCCTATGGCTACACCTTC. It translates to CASSQDSSAYGYTF.